This T cell receptor beta chain was sequenced during a study of identical twins. Study results and caveats: Twin pairs' shared out-of-frame alpha sequences were enriched in low generation probability. Within beta out-of-frame sequences, the excess sharing observed between twins was weaker.

TCRdb fed the 5' RACE reads into MiXCR, producing one record per CDR3 protein. The sample holds about 790,000 distinct CDR3 sequences, 15% to 20% seen once. This clonotype was detected a few times. Its antigen is currently unknown. The length of the CDR3 is 13 residues. Germline CDR1 MNHNY, CDR2 SVGAGI (reference sequence). The V segment lost 7 bases and the J segment 3 bases; nucleotides outside the gene matches: 6. These records were also assigned to another study, of T cells expressing NK-cell markers.

The source is a woman aged 18-29 years in good health. This chain uses TRBV6-6 with TRBJ2-7, with 7 bases identical to TRBD1. Specimen: PBMCs. CDR3 nucleotide sequence: TGTGCCAGCACCAGGACAGGCGACTACGAGCAGTACTTC. Translation: CASTRTGDYEQYF.